These 12 T cell receptor beta chains originate from one sample sequenced in a study of T cell responses to AZD1222 COVID-19 vaccine. Clones were read by immunoSEQ multiplex PCR, and TCRdb kept only the in-frame ones, dropping some. The table lists over 150,000 clones, roughly 90% of them singletons, with around 3.2% in the top ten. The input for sequencing was peripheral blood, taken on day 0 of AZD1222 vaccination. These receptors originate from an adult in good health.

The gene calls are TRBV6-5 and TRBJ2-3, with 9 bases lining up with TRBD2. V gave up 5 bases and J gave up 1 base; unmatched junction bases: 4. Germline loops: CDR1 MNHEY, CDR2 SVGAGI. The length of the CDR3 is 15 residues. CDR3 DNA: TGTGCCAGCAGTAACAGCGGGGGGCGCACAGATACGCAGTATTTT. It codes for CASSNSGGRTDTQYF.

The J gene is TRBJ2-1, the V gene TRBV7-2; 7 bases line up with TRBD2. After removal of 7 bases from V and 0 bases from J, the junction contained 6 bases not matched to a gene. This CDR3 has 15 amino acids. CDR1 is SGHTA and CDR2 is FQGNSA in the germline V gene. CDR3 bases: TGTGCCAGCATCCCCTCGGGGGGCTCCTACAATGAGCAGTTCTTC. This translates into CASIPSGGSYNEQFF.

The V and J genes are TRBV2 and TRBJ2-2; no clear D gene. This CDR3 contains 15 residues. V gave up 0 bases and J gave up 6 bases, with 11 bases separating them. Germline V lookup: CDR1 SNHLY, CDR2 FYNNEI. CDR3 sequence: CASSEAPTGAGELFF. CDR3 DNA sequence: TGTGCCAGCAGTGAAGCGCCAACTGGGGCCGGGGAGCTGTTTTTT.

This chain joins TRBV6-5 and TRBJ1-2; 8 nucleotides line up with TRBD1. The CDR3 has 15 amino acids. Germline V gene lookup returns CDR1 MNHEY and CDR2 SVGAGI. The V and J ends lost 10 bases and 0 bases, in that order; junction bases with no gene match: 10. The CDR3 reads CATRPVDRANYGYTF. The CDR3 DNA sequence: TGTGCCACCCGTCCAGTGGACAGGGCTAACTATGGCTACACCTTC.

The CDR3, as DNA: TGTGCCACCAGTGATTGGGGGCGCGGCACCGGGGAGCTGTTTTTT. Translating it yields CATSDWGRGTGELFF. The V and J genes are TRBV24-1 and TRBJ2-2; maybe TRBD1 (6 bases). The germline CDR1 and CDR2 sequences are KGHDR and SFDVKD. V was cut by 2 bases and J by 4 bases, with 10 bases left in between. There are 15 residues in the CDR3.

This chain links TRBV11-2 with TRBJ2-7; D is possibly TRBD2 (5 bases). Trimming cost V 7 bases and J 6 bases, with 10 bases left between them. Germline V gives CDR1 SGHAT, CDR2 FQNNGV. The length of the CDR3 is 11 residues. DNA for the CDR3: TGTGCCAGCACTGGAGGAGGCGAGCAGTACTTC. Encoded protein: CASTGGGEQYF.

The V gene is TRBV10-3, the J gene TRBJ1-4, with 8 nucleotides matching TRBD1. Germline V gives CDR1 ENHRY, CDR2 SYGVKD. The length of the CDR3 is 16 residues. Trimming cost V 2 bases and J 3 bases; bases outside gene matches: 5. CDR3 DNA sequence: TGTGCCATCAGTGAGAGATACAGGGGGTCTAATGAAAAACTGTTTTTT. This sequence encodes CAISERYRGSNEKLFF.

This clone appeared once. The chain links TRBV7-8 to TRBJ1-1, with a weak D call TRBD1 (5 bases). CDR3 size: 16 residues. The germline gives CDR1 SGHVS, CDR2 FQNEAQ. V lost 5 bases and J lost 0, with 16 bases in between. The CDR3 reads CASSPAPGRMNTEAFF. DNA for the CDR3: TGTGCCAGCAGCCCCGCGCCGGGACGTATGAACACTGAAGCTTTCTTT.

This chain uses TRBV7-9 with TRBJ2-7, with 8 bases identical to TRBD1. The V segment lost 5 bases and the J segment 2 bases; nucleotides outside the gene matches: 8. Germline V gene data show CDR1 as SEHNR and CDR2 as FQNEAQ (reference sequence). The CDR3 runs to 15 residues. In DNA, the CDR3 is TGTGCCAGCAGCACTTCCGGGACAGGCCCCTACGAGCAGTACTTC. The encoded protein is CASSTSGTGPYEQYF. Drawing the rest from reference TRBV7-9 and TRBJ2-7, the complete variable domain is DTGVSQNPRHKITKRGQNVTFRCDPISEHNRLYWYRQTLGQGPEFLTYFQNEAQLEKSRLLSDRFSAERPKGSFSTLEIQRTEQGDSAMYLCASSTSGTGPYEQYFGPGTRLTVT.

This chain joins TRBV10-2 and TRBJ1-6; 7 nucleotides align to TRBD1. The trim removed 8 bases at V and 5 bases at J, leaving 9 bases unmatched. Germline V gene data show CDR1 as WSHSY and CDR2 as SAAADI. The CDR3 is 15 amino acids. The CDR3 nucleotides are TGCGCCAGCTCGAGGGGGCAGCCTGATAATTCACCCCTCCACTTT. Its protein is CASSRGQPDNSPLHF.

This rearrangement joins TRBV6-5 to TRBJ1-5; D possibly corresponds to TRBD1 (5 bases). The CDR3 loop spans 14 amino acids. V was cut by 10 bases and J by 2 bases, with 15 bases left in between. Looked up from germline, CDR1 is MNHEY and CDR2 is SVGAGI. The CDR3 reads CATRITGGNQPQHF. The CDR3 DNA is TGTGCCACCAGAATTACGGGGGGCAATCAGCCCCAGCATTTT.

The J gene is TRBJ2-3, the V gene TRBV7-9, with TRBD2 matching over 12 bases. Germline trimming cut 1 base from V and 8 bases from J; bases unmatched to any gene: 4. In germline, CDR1 is SEHNR, CDR2 FQNEAQ (reference sequence). The CDR3 contains 15 residues. Here the CDR3 reads CASSLGLAGAATQYF. The CDR3 DNA is TGTGCCAGCAGCTTAGGACTAGCGGGGGCGGCTACGCAGTATTTT.